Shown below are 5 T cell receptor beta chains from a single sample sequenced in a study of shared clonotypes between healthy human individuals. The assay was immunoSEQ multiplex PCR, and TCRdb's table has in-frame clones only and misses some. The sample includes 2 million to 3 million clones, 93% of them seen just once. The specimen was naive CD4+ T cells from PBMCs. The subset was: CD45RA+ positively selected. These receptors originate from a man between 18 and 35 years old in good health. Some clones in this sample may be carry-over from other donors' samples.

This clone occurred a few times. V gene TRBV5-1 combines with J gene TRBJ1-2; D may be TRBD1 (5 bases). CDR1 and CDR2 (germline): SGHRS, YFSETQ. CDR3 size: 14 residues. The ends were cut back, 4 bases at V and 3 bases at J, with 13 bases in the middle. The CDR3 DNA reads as TGCGCCAGCAGCCCGACCGGGGCAGACTATGGCTACACCTTC. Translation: CASSPTGADYGYTF.

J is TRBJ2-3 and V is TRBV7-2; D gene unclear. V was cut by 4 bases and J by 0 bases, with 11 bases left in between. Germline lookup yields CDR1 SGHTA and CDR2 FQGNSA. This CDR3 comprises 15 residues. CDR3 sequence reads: CASSSPKGSTDTQYF. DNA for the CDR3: TGTGCCAGCAGCTCACCAAAGGGCAGCACAGATACGCAGTATTTT.

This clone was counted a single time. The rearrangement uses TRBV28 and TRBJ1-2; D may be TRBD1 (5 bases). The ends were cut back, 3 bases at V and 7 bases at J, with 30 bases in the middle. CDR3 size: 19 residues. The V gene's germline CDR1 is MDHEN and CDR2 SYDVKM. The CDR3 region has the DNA TGTGCCAGCAGTTTTAATCTTTTTTGGTCGAAACAGGATTCTTTTGGCTACACCTTC. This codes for CASSFNLFWSKQDSFGYTF.

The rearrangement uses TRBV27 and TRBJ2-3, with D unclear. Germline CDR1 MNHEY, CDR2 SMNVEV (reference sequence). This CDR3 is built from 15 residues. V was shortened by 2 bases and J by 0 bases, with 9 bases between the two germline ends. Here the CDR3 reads CASSLIGISTDTQYF. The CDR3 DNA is TGTGCCAGCAGTTTAATAGGAATTAGCACAGATACGCAGTATTTT.

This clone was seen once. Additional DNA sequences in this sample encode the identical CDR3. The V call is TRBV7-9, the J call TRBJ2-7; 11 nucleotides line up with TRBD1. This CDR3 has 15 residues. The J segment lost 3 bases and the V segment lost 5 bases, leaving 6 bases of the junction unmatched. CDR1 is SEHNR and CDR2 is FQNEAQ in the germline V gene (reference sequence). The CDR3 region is CASSLGQGVGYEQYF. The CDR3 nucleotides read TGTGCCAGCAGCCTGGGACAGGGGGTTGGCTACGAGCAGTACTTC.